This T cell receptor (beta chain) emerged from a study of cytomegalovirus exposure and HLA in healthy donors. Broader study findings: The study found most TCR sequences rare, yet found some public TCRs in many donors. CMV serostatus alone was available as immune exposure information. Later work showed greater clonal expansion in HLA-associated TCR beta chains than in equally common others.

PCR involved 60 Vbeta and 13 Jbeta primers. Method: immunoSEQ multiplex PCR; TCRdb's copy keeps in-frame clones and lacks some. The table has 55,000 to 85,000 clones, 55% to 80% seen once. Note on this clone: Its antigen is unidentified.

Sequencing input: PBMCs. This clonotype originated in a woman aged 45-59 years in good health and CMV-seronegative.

DNA for the CDR3: TGTGCCAGCAGCTTGTGGGCTAGCGAGGATGAGCAGTTCTTC. This encodes CASSLWASEDEQFF. The rearrangement uses TRBV5-6 and TRBJ2-1; possible D gene TRBD2, 6 bases. This CDR3 contains 14 residues. V was shortened by 1 base and J by 8 bases, with 13 bases between the two germline ends. Germline CDR1 is SGHDT and CDR2 is YYEEEE.